The rows below give T cell receptor beta chains drawn from one sample of a study of cytomegalovirus exposure and HLA in healthy donors. Measured with immunoSEQ multiplex PCR; TCRdb has only the in-frame clones, and not every one. Among about 240,000 clones listed, around 80% were seen once. The sample consisted of PBMCs. Source of these receptors: a boy younger than 18 in good health and CMV-seronegative. Each CDR3 is given with its conserved first and last residue. D genes are given only for firm matches. Clone sizes are given selectively: once, few, many, or a class where the clone is expanded.

abundance	v_gene	d_gene	j_gene	len	CDR3aa	CDR3nt
once	TRBV18	.	TRBJ2-5	11	CASSRGETQYF	TGTGCCAGCTCACGCGGAGAGACCCAGTACTTC
.	TRBV4-2	.	TRBJ2-6	17	CASSQDGGAPGANVLTF	TGTGCCAGCAGCCAAGATGGGGGGGCCCCCGGGGCCAACGTCCTGACTTTC
once	TRBV7-9	.	TRBJ1-5	12	CASSLQGQPQHF	TGTGCCAGCAGCTTACAGGGTCAGCCCCAGCATTTT
.	TRBV10-3	.	TRBJ2-1	17	CAISGVIRGTIDNEQFF	TGTGCCATCAGTGGTGTTATAAGGGGAACAATCGACAATGAGCAGTTCTTC
.	TRBV20-1	.	TRBJ1-1	10	CSASFEQAFF	TGCAGTGCTAGTTTTGAGCAAGCTTTCTTT
once	TRBV19	TRBD2	TRBJ2-5	16	CASSIRLAAFQETQYF	TGTGCCAGTAGTATCAGACTAGCGGCTTTCCAAGAGACCCAGTACTTC
.	TRBV7-8	TRBD1	TRBJ2-2	17	CASNTPWTGKNTGELFF	TGTGCCAGCAACACGCCTTGGACAGGGAAGAACACCGGGGAGCTGTTTTTT
few	TRBV5-1	.	TRBJ2-7	13	CASRSSATYEQYF	TGCGCCAGCAGGAGTAGCGCCACCTACGAGCAGTACTTC
.	TRBV4-2	.	TRBJ2-3	14	CASSQDNEGDTQYF	TGTGCCAGCAGCCAAGATAACGAGGGAGATACGCAGTATTTT
.	TRBV7-8	TRBD2	TRBJ2-3	17	CASSLRLAGWGTDTQYF	TGTGCCAGCAGCTTACGGCTAGCGGGGTGGGGGACAGATACGCAGTATTTT
once	TRBV29-1	.	TRBJ2-1	21	CSVNKVRGQGVADSSYNEQFF	TGCAGCGTTAATAAAGTCAGAGGGCAGGGTGTAGCGGATAGCTCCTACAATGAGCAGTTCTTC
few	TRBV19	TRBD1	TRBJ1-2	16	CASSGSDRGANYGYTF	TGTGCCAGTAGTGGATCGGACAGGGGAGCCAACTATGGCTACACCTTC
.	TRBV6-5	.	TRBJ1-2	14	CASSPVQRNYGYTF	TGTGCCAGCAGTCCAGTTCAGCGAAACTATGGCTACACCTTC
.	TRBV5-5	.	TRBJ2-3	11	CASTLSDTQYF	TGTGCCAGCACCCTTTCGGATACGCAGTATTTT
.	TRBV5-1	TRBD1	TRBJ2-7	16	CASSISSGTAPHEQYF	TGCGCCAGCAGCATAAGCTCCGGGACAGCCCCCCACGAGCAGTACTTC
.	TRBV27	.	TRBJ2-7	14	CASSRDIMAIEQYF	TGTGCCAGCAGCCGGGACATCATGGCTATCGAGCAGTACTTC
.	TRBV7-6	.	TRBJ1-1	11	CASTRGTEAFF	TGTGCCAGCACACGGGGGACTGAAGCTTTCTTT
.	TRBV10-3	.	TRBJ1-1	16	CAISGGGLKENTEAFF	TGTGCCATCAGTGGGGGGGGACTCAAGGAGAACACTGAAGCTTTCTTT
.	TRBV5-4	.	TRBJ2-2	17	CASSPAPRQHSTGELFF	TGTGCCAGCAGCCCAGCCCCCCGACAGCATTCCACCGGGGAGCTGTTTTTT
few	TRBV18	TRBD1	TRBJ1-1	12	CASSPAGGEAFF	TGTGCCAGCTCACCAGCAGGGGGAGAAGCTTTCTTT
.	TRBV11-2	TRBD1	TRBJ1-3	14	CASSPTGVGNTIYF	TGTGCCAGCAGCCCGACAGGGGTCGGAAACACCATATATTTT
.	TRBV5-1	.	TRBJ2-4	14	CASSPEGAKNIQYF	TGCGCCAGCAGCCCGGAGGGAGCCAAAAACATTCAGTACTTC
.	TRBV11-3	TRBD1	TRBJ2-7	15	CASSPQNDRAYEQYF	TGTGCCAGCAGCCCCCAAAATGACAGGGCGTACGAGCAGTACTTC
.	TRBV9	.	TRBJ1-1	13	CASGRAGRTEAFF	TGTGCCAGCGGTCGGGCAGGGAGGACTGAAGCTTTCTTT
.	TRBV10-1	TRBD2	TRBJ2-7	14	CASSDTSGRYEQYF	TGCGCCAGCAGTGACACTAGCGGGAGATACGAGCAGTACTTC
once	TRBV25-1	TRBD1	TRBJ1-2	16	CASSEGQGAWGYGYTF	TGTGCCAGCAGTGAAGGACAGGGCGCATGGGGGTATGGCTACACCTTC
once	TRBV19	TRBD1	TRBJ2-1	20	CASSILPGQGGGFSYNEQFF	TGTGCCAGTAGTATCTTACCGGGACAGGGAGGAGGGTTCTCCTACAATGAGCAGTTCTTC
.	TRBV2	TRBD1	TRBJ1-2	15	CASTPAGRGLYGYTF	TGTGCCAGCACCCCAGCGGGCAGGGGGCTCTATGGCTACACCTTC
.	TRBV14	.	TRBJ1-1	13	CASMNMLNTEAFF	TGTGCCAGCATGAACATGCTGAACACTGAAGCTTTCTTT
.	TRBV6-5	.	TRBJ1-3	13	CASSYSSRNTIYF	TGTGCCAGCAGTTACTCGTCCAGGAACACCATATATTTT
.	TRBV2	TRBD1	TRBJ1-5	13	CASNRQGKQPQHF	TGTGCCAGCAACAGACAGGGGAAACAGCCCCAGCATTTT
once	TRBV27	TRBD1	TRBJ1-4	16	CASSLDRARTNEKLFF	TGTGCCAGCAGTCTCGACAGGGCCCGTACTAATGAAAAACTGTTTTTT
.	TRBV10-3	TRBD2	TRBJ2-7	15	CAISEGLAGNYEQYF	TGTGCCATCAGTGAAGGACTAGCGGGGAACTACGAGCAGTACTTC
once	TRBV30	.	TRBJ2-3	14	CAWRQGGAIDTQYF	TGTGCCTGGAGACAAGGGGGGGCCATTGATACGCAGTATTTT
.	TRBV30	TRBD2	TRBJ2-1	14	CALAIAGVVDEQFF	TGTGCCTTGGCCATAGCGGGAGTCGTAGATGAGCAGTTCTTC
.	TRBV10-3	TRBD1	TRBJ2-5	13	CAIRDRGLETQYF	TGTGCCATCAGGGACAGGGGGCTAGAGACCCAGTACTTC
.	TRBV5-4	TRBD2	TRBJ2-3	15	CASSLEGLATDTQYF	TGTGCCAGCAGCTTGGAGGGACTAGCAACAGATACGCAGTATTTT
.	TRBV5-8	.	TRBJ2-1	15	CASSSGLSSYNEQFF	TGTGCCAGCAGCTCAGGACTTAGCTCCTACAATGAGCAGTTCTTC
.	TRBV9	.	TRBJ2-1	15	CASSVSVSSRGEQFF	TGTGCCAGCAGCGTAAGCGTTTCCAGCCGTGGTGAGCAGTTCTTC
.	TRBV2	.	TRBJ1-5	14	CASSERTSNQPQHF	TGTGCCAGCAGTGAGCGGACAAGCAATCAGCCCCAGCATTTT
.	TRBV7-9	.	TRBJ1-2	17	CASSHTLGREQNYGYTF	TGTGCCAGCAGCCATACCCTGGGGCGGGAGCAGAACTATGGCTACACCTTC